This T cell receptor beta chain appears in the sequencing data of a study of blood T cell repertoires in COVID-19. Profiling relied on immunoSEQ multiplex PCR, and the TCRdb table lists in-frame clones only, not all of them. The sample lists 250,000 to 400,000 clones; 70% to 90% were seen once. Material: PBMCs or T cells enriched from blood (not recorded which). The source of this sequence is a woman aged 25-40 years who had recovered from COVID-19.

CDR3 DNA sequence: TGTGCCAGCAGTTACTCGAGTGGGACTTGGACCGGGGAGCTGTTTTTT. It yields the protein CASSYSSGTWTGELFF. V and J are TRBV6-5 and TRBJ2-2; tentative D call: TRBD2 (6 bases). V gave up 0 bases and J gave up 5 bases, with 13 bases separating them. CDR1 is MNHEY, CDR2 SVGAGI, per germline. The CDR3 is 16 residues long.